This T cell receptor beta chain was sequenced in a study of T-cell reconstitution after alpha-beta-depleted transplantation in children. Germline V gives CDR1 SGHTA, CDR2 FQGNSA. The CDR3 contains 15 residues. The V gene lost 0 bases and the J gene lost 3 bases, with 8 bases spanning the gap. TCRbeta library preparation incorporated unique molecular identifiers. One entry per CDR3 protein, called by TCRdb with MiXCR from the PCR reads. This sample yields about 460,000 distinct CDR3 sequences, of which around 12% are seen a single time; about 5% belongs to the top ten. The chain joins TRBV7-2 to TRBJ1-4, with a tentative D call TRBD1 (6 bases). This sequence originates from a human donor who donated a stem cell graft to a child with combined immunodeficiency. The sample was PBMCs from the stem cell graft donor, taken from the stem cell graft. Here the CDR3 DNA reads TGTGCCAGCAGCTTAGCGTCAGGGGCTAATGAAAAACTGTTTTTT. It specifies CASSLASGANEKLFF.